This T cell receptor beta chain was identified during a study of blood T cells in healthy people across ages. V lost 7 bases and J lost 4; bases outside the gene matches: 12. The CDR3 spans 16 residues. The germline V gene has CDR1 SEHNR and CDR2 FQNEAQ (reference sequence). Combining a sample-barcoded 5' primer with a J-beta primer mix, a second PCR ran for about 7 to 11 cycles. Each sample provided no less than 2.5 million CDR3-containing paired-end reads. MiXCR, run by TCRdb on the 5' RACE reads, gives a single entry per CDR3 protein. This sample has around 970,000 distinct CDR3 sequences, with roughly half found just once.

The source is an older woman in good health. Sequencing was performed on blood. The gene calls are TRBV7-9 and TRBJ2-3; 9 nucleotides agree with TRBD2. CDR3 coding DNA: TGTGCCAGCACCTCACCTAGCGGGATCAACGCAGATACGCAGTATTTT. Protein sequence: CASTSPSGINADTQYF.